These 13 T cell receptor beta chains were sequenced from one sample in a study of blood T cells in healthy people across ages. Together with a sample-barcoded 5' primer, a J-beta primer mix was included in a second PCR lasting roughly 6 to 12 cycles. TCRdb ran MiXCR on the 5' RACE reads and lists one entry per CDR3 protein. The sample carries 1.5 million to 2 million distinct CDR3 sequences, about 30% recorded once. The sequenced sample was blood. The source is a woman in her 30s in good health.

This sequence joins TRBV7-9 and TRBJ2-5; TRBD1 agrees at 10 bases. CDR1 and CDR2 (germline): SEHNR, FQNEAQ (reference sequence). This CDR3 has 16 amino acids. V lost 0 bases, J lost 5 bases, and 6 bases stayed unmatched. The CDR3 coding sequence is TGTGCCAGCAGCTTAGCAGGGACAGGGGCGGTGGAGACCCAGTACTTC. It specifies CASSLAGTGAVETQYF.

This clonotype occurred a few times. J is TRBJ2-5 and V is TRBV24-1; D is ambiguous. There are 18 residues in the CDR3. The V gene lost 0 bases and the J gene lost 5 bases, with 21 bases spanning the gap. Germline assignment: CDR1 KGHDR and CDR2 SFDVKD. The CDR3 sequence: CATSDLGPLEKILETQYF. As DNA, the CDR3 is TGTGCCACCAGTGATTTGGGCCCCCTCGAGAAGATTTTGGAGACCCAGTACTTC.

This clonotype was found many times. The V call is TRBV7-6, the J call TRBJ2-1; D gene ambiguous. Trimming left V 6 bases short and J 3 bases short, with 9 bases between. This CDR3 contains 13 residues. Germline V CDR1 and CDR2: SGHVS, FNYEAQ. The CDR3 protein is CASSQDDYNEQFF. CDR3 nucleotides: TGTGCCAGCAGTCAGGACGACTACAATGAGCAGTTCTTC.

This chain uses TRBV9 with TRBJ2-3, with unresolved D. The germline CDR1 and CDR2 sequences are SGDLS and YYNGEE. The CDR3 has 14 residues. The ends were cut back, 0 bases at V and 5 bases at J, with 10 bases in the middle. CDR3 sequence: CASSVGFGRDTQYF. The CDR3 bases are TGTGCCAGCAGCGTAGGGTTTGGTCGAGATACGCAGTATTTT.

This clonotype was detected many times. This sequence joins TRBV6-6 and TRBJ1-2; TRBD1 agrees at 7 bases. Germline V gene data show CDR1 as MNHNY and CDR2 as SVGAGI (reference sequence). The J segment lost 6 bases and the V segment lost 6 bases, leaving 7 bases of the junction unmatched. CDR3 size: 13 residues. The CDR3 nucleotides are TGTGCCAGCAGCCCCGACAGGGCACATGGCTACACCTTC. Translated, it gives CASSPDRAHGYTF.

The rearrangement links TRBV29-1 to TRBJ2-5; D may be TRBD2 (5 bases). The germline V gene encodes CDR1 SQVTM and CDR2 ANQGSEA. The ends were cut back, 6 bases at V and 1 base at J, with 15 bases in the middle. The CDR3 is made up of 14 amino acids. The chain's CDR3 is CSVQRSIPQETQYF. The CDR3 nucleotides are TGCAGCGTGCAGCGGAGCATCCCCCAAGAGACCCAGTACTTC.

Only a few counts were recorded for this clonotype. This chain uses TRBV21-1 with TRBJ2-7; TRBD1, the table's D call, was not compared with the DNA. TRBV21-1 constitutes a pseudogene. This CDR3 is 14 amino acids long. CDR3 in amino acids: CASRHRDLSYEQYF. As DNA, the CDR3 is TGTGCCAGCAGGCACCGGGATCTCTCCTACGAGCAGTACTTC.

This clonotype has a count of ten or more. The chain employs TRBV12-3 or TRBV12-4 and TRBJ2-7, with D unclear. The V gene lost 3 bases and the J gene lost 2 bases, with 8 bases spanning the gap. The CDR3 consists of 13 residues. The CDR3 DNA reads as TGTGCCAGCAGTTTCACTGCGACCTACGAGCAGTACTTC. Residues: CASSFTATYEQYF.

This clonotype was detected a few times. The chain uses TRBV9 and TRBJ1-2; 8 nucleotides match TRBD1. The CDR3 runs to 13 residues. Germline CDR1 reads SGDLS; CDR2 reads YYNGEE. Germline trimming cut 3 bases from V and 8 bases from J; bases unmatched to any gene: 6. CDR3 region: CASSDGTGGGYTF. In DNA form, the CDR3 reads TGTGCCAGCAGCGACGGGACAGGAGGGGGCTACACCTTC.

Ten or more counts support this clonotype. This chain links TRBV7-2 with TRBJ2-1; the D is unclear. Germline V CDR1 and CDR2: SGHTA, FQGNSA. This CDR3 has 15 residues. Between the trimmed V and J ends, which lost 5 bases and 0 bases, there was a span of 11 bases. The CDR3 is CASSPQLVSYNEQFF. The DNA of the CDR3 is TGTGCCAGCAGCCCTCAACTCGTCTCCTACAATGAGCAGTTCTTC.

To note about this clonotype: This may be a read error, as it is one base from a much larger clone. The rearrangement links TRBV6-2 or TRBV6-3 to TRBJ1-5, with a tentative D call TRBD1 (5 bases). Looked up from germline, CDR1 is MNHEY and CDR2 is SVGEGT. The CDR3 contains 15 residues. Trimming pared 6 bases from V and 6 bases from J, leaving 18 bases between. The CDR3 region has the DNA TGTGCCAGCAGGTCGGCCGGGGCAGGGCGTCAGCCCCAGCATTTT. As protein: CASRSAGAGRQPQHF.

The chain recombines TRBV6-5 with TRBJ1-2; 7 bases align to TRBD1. Unmatched junction bases numbered 9, after V lost 4 bases and J lost 4 bases. CDR1 and CDR2 from the germline V gene are MNHEY and SVGAGI. CDR3 length equals 15 residues. CDR3 bases: TGTGCCAGCAGTTCACCGGGACAGCGCCTCTATGGCTACACCTTC. This gives the protein CASSSPGQRLYGYTF.

This clonotype was seen a handful of times. The chain carries TRBV28 and TRBJ2-6; no clear D gene. V was pared by 4 bases and J by 0 bases, with 7 bases between. The germline CDR1 and CDR2 sequences are MDHEN and SYDVKM. This CDR3 comprises 15 residues. The CDR3 here is CASSWSHSGANVLTF. The DNA of the CDR3 is TGTGCCAGCAGTTGGTCTCACTCTGGGGCCAACGTCCTGACTTTC.